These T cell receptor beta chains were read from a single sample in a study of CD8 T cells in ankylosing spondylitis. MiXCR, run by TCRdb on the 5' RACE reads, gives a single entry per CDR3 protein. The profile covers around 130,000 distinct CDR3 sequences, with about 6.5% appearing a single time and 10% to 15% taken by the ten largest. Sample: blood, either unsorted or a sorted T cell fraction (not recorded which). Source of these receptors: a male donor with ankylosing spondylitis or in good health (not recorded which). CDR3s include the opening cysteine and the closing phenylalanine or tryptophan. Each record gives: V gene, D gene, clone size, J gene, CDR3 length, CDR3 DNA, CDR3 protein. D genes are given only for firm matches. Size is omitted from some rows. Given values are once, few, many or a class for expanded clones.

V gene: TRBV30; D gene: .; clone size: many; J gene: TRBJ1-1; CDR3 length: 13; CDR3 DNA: TGTGCCTGGAGTGTACGGTGGGACACTGAAGCTTTCTTT; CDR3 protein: CAWSVRWDTEAFF
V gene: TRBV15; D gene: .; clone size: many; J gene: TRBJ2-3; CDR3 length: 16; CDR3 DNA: TGTGCCACCAGCAGAGGTGGTAGCGGCACCACAGATACGCAGTATTTT; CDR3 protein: CATSRGGSGTTDTQYF
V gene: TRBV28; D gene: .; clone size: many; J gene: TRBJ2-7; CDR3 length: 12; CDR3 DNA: TGTGCCAGCAGTTTAAAGGGCTACGAGCAGTACTTC; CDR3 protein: CASSLKGYEQYF
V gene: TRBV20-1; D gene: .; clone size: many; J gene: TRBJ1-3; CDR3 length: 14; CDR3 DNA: TGCAGTGCTTTTAGGGATTTCTCTGGAAACACCATATATTTT; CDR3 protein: CSAFRDFSGNTIYF
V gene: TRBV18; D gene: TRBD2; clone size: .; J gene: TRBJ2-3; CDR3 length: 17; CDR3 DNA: TGTGCCAGCTCACCACCGACTAGCGGGAGAGGGAGAGATACGCAGTATTTT; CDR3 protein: CASSPPTSGRGRDTQYF
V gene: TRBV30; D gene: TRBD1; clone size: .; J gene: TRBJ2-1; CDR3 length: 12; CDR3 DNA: TGTGCCTGGATAGACAGGGGGAATGAGCAGTTCTTC; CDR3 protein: CAWIDRGNEQFF
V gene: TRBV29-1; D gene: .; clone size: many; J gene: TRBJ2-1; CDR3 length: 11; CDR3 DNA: TGCAGCGTCCGAAGTCACAATGAGCAGTTCTTC; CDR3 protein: CSVRSHNEQFF
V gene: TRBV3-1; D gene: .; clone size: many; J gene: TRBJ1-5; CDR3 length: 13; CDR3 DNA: TGTGCCAGCAGCCAAGATGGGCAACAGCCCCAGCATTTT; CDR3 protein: CASSQDGQQPQHF
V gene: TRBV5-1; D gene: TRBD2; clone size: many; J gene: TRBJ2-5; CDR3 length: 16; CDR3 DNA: TGCGCCAGCAGCACGGGACTAGCGGGGAACAGAGAGACCCAGTACTTC; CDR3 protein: CASSTGLAGNRETQYF
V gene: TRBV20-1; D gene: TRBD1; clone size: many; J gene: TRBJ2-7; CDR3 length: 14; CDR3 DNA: TGCAGTGCAACCGAGACAGGGGGCTTGGACGAGCAGTACTTC; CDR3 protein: CSATETGGLDEQYF
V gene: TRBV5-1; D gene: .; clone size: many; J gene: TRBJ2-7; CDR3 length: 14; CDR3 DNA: TGCGCCAGCAGCTTGGCCCGACTCTCCTACGAGCAGTACTTC; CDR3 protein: CASSLARLSYEQYF
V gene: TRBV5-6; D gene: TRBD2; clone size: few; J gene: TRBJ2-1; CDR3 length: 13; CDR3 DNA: TGTGCCAGCAGCGCACCTAGCGGGGTTGAGCAGTTCTTC; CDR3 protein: CASSAPSGVEQFF
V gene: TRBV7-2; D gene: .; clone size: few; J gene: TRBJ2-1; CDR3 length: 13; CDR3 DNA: TGTGCCAGCAGCTCTGCTTCCGAGGATGAGCAGTTCTTC; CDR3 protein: CASSSASEDEQFF
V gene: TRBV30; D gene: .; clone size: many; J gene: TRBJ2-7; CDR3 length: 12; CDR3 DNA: TGTGCCTGGTCTAGCCGGGCCTACGAGCAGTACTTC; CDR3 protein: CAWSSRAYEQYF
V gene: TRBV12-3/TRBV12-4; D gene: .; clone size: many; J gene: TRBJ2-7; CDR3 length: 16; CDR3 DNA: TGTGCCAGCAGTTATTCTACGGGCCAGGGAATTTACGAGCAGTACTTC; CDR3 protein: CASSYSTGQGIYEQYF
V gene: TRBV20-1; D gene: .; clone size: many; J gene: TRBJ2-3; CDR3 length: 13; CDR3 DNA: TGCAGGGCAGCGGGCGAATCTAGAGATACGCAGTATTTT; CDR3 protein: CRAAGESRDTQYF
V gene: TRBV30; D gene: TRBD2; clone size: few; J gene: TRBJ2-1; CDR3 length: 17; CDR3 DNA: TGTGCCTGGAGTGTAACTCTAACTAGCGGGGGTTACAATGAGCAGTTCTTC; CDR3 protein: CAWSVTLTSGGYNEQFF
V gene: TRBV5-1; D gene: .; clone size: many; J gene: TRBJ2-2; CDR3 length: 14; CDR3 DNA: TGCGCCAGCAGCCCGGGACAGAACACCGGGGAGCTGTTTTTT; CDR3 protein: CASSPGQNTGELFF
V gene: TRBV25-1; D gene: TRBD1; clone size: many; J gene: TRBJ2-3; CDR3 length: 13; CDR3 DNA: TGTGCCAGCAGACCACCCAGGGGGGATACGCAGTATTTT; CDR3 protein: CASRPPRGDTQYF
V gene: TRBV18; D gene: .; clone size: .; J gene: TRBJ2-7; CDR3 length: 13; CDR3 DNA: TGTGCCAGCTCTGAGCCCGGTCCCTACGAGCAGTACTTC; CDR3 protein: CASSEPGPYEQYF
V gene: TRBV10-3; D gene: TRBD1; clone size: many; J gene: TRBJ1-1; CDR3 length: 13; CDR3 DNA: TGTGCCATGCGGGGACAGGTGGAAACTGAAGCTTTCTTT; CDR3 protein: CAMRGQVETEAFF
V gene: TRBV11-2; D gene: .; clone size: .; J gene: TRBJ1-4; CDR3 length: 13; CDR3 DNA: TGTGCCAGCAGCCAGCGACAGTATGAAAAACTGTTTTTT; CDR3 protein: CASSQRQYEKLFF
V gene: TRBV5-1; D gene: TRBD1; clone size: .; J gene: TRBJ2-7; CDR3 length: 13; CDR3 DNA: TGCGCCAGCAGCAGGGGACAGCCGTACGAGCAGTACTTC; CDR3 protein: CASSRGQPYEQYF
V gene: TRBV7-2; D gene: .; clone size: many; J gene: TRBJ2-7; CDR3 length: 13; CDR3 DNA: TGTGCCAGCAGCTCGGACAGCAACTACGAGCAGTACTTC; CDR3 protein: CASSSDSNYEQYF
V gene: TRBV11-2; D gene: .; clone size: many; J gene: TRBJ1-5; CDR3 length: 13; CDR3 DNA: TGTGCCAGCAGCTTAGTCTTGGGGCAGCCCCAGCATTTT; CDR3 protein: CASSLVLGQPQHF
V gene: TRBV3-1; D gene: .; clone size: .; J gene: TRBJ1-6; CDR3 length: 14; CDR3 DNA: TGTGCCTCCTCCCCGAGGGACTCCAATTCACCCCTCCACTTT; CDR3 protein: CASSPRDSNSPLHF
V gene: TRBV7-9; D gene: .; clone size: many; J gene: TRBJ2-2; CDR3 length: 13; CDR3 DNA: TGTGCCACCGATAGCGGGAACACCGGGGAGCTGTTTTTT; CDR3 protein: CATDSGNTGELFF
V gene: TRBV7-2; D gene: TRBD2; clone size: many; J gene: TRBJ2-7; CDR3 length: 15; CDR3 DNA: TGTGCCAGCAGCCTAGTAGCGGGAGGGTCCTACGAGCAGTACTTC; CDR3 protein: CASSLVAGGSYEQYF